Sequencing of this TCR beta chain was carried out in a study of identical twins. General study points: While abundant cord blood beta clonotypes carried fewer insertions, memory repertoires showed no such pattern. Invariant populations such as MAIT and iNKT cells could partly muddle zero-insertion analyses.

Unique molecular identifiers were present on the cDNA, and a universal primer site came from template switching. TCRdb fed the 5' RACE reads into MiXCR, producing one record per CDR3 protein. The sample consists of 1.5 million to 2 million distinct CDR3 sequences, more than 30% of them appearing once. Turning to this clonotype: What it recognizes is unknown.

Sequencing input: cord blood. The sequence was obtained from a newborn girl in good health.

The CDR3 region has the DNA TGTGCCAGCCTTCCTCCCGCTAGCGGAAAAAATGAGCAGTTCTTC. Translated, it gives CASLPPASGKNEQFF. The V call is TRBV2, the J call TRBJ2-1, with 7 bases fitting TRBD2. Germline V gene lookup returns CDR1 SNHLY and CDR2 FYNNEI. V lost 8 bases and J lost 7; bases outside the gene matches: 14. This CDR3 spans 15 amino acids. The complete variable domain, with remaining parts taken from reference TRBV2 and TRBJ2-1, reads EPEVTQTPSHQVTQMGQEVILRCVPISNHLYFYWYRQILGQKVEFLVSFYNNEISEKSEIFDDQFSVERPDGSNFTLKIRSTKLEDSAMYFCASLPPASGKNEQFFGPGTRLTVL.